These 13 T cell receptor beta chains came from one sample sequenced in a study of breast tumors, draining lymph nodes, adjacent tissues. Each CDR3 protein is one row after TCRdb ran MiXCR on the multiplex PCR reads. Here the sample spans about 14,000 distinct CDR3 sequences, 50% to 70% being singletons. The sample comprised tumor-adjacent breast tissue. The source of these receptors is a female donor with breast cancer. Some clones in this sample may be carry-over from other donors' samples.

The chain links TRBV7-2 to TRBJ2-3; possibly TRBD2 for D (5 bases). The CDR3 spans 14 residues. V was shortened by 7 bases and J by 2 bases, with 13 bases between the two germline ends. Germline CDR1 is SGHTA and CDR2 is FQGNSA. CDR3 residues: CASTGWNPTDTQYF. In DNA form, the CDR3 reads TGTGCCAGCACGGGATGGAACCCCACAGATACGCAGTATTTT.

This clonotype was detected many times. A read error may be the cause here, since a much bigger clone is one base away. This rearrangement joins TRBV6-5 to TRBJ2-7; D is possibly TRBD1 (6 bases). Trimming took off 5 bases at V and 4 bases at J, with 15 bases between the two ends. The CDR3 covers 14 residues. Germline CDR1 and CDR2: MNHEY and SVGAGI. This chain's CDR3 is CASSHRAGPYEQYF. The DNA for the CDR3 is TGTGCCAGCAGTCACAGGGCCGGCCCTTACGAGCAGTACTTC.

Only one count was recorded for this clonotype. The J gene is TRBJ1-2, the V gene TRBV2; possibly TRBD1 for D (5 bases). The CDR3 is made up of 13 amino acids. The V end was cut by 8 bases, the J end by 3 bases, with 13 bases between. The germline V gene has CDR1 SNHLY and CDR2 FYNNEI. CDR3 DNA: TGTGCCAGCTTACAGGACAACTACTATGGCTACACCTTC. This gives the protein CASLQDNYYGYTF.

CDR3 residues: CASSSGTSGRAEETQYF. The CDR3 bases are TGTGCCAGCAGCTCCGGGACTAGCGGGAGGGCGGAGGAGACCCAGTACTTC. J is TRBJ2-5 and V is TRBV5-5; the match to TRBD2 covers 16 bases. There are 17 residues in the CDR3. Germline V gene data show CDR1 as SGHKS and CDR2 as YYEKEE (reference sequence). V trimming: 3 bases; J trimming: 5 bases; junction bases outside the gene matches: 7.

The chain links TRBV20-1 to TRBJ1-4, with 11 bases matching TRBD1. V was clipped by 7 bases and J by 2 bases; unmatched bases: 15. The CDR3 runs 18 residues. Looked up from germline, CDR1 is DFQATT and CDR2 is SNEGSKA (reference sequence). The CDR3 coding sequence is TGCAGTGTTCCCCCTGGGACAGGGGGTGTGAGGACTAATGAAAAACTGTTTTTT. It codes for CSVPPGTGGVRTNEKLFF.

The chain carries TRBV7-3 and TRBJ2-6; D remains ambiguous. Germline V gene sequence: CDR1 SGHTA, CDR2 FQGTGA. The length of the CDR3 is 14 residues. V was clipped by 3 bases and J by 1 base, with 4 bases between them. The CDR3 reads CASSFTSGANVLTF. DNA for the CDR3: TGTGCCAGCAGCTTCACATCTGGGGCCAACGTCCTGACTTTC.

For this clonotype: A single base separates this from a much larger clone, so it may be a read error. Since no conserved phenylalanine or tryptophan closes the CDR3, a read error is the likely cause. It is unclear where the CDR3 begins or ends on the DNA, so no DNA is shown, and the CDR3 is as TCRdb lists it. The chain employs TRBV7-9 and TRBJ2-4. CDR1 is SEHNR and CDR2 is FQNEAQ in the germline V gene (reference sequence). The CDR3 comprises 15 residues, both ends counted. CDR3 in amino acids: CASSLVGQAKNIQHL.

The chain has TRBV11-3 and TRBJ2-1; the D gene is possibly TRBD1 (5 bases). CDR3 length: 16 amino acids. V was shortened by 4 bases and J by 0 bases, with 13 bases between the two germline ends. Germline-derived CDR1 and CDR2 are SGHNT and YENEEA. DNA for the CDR3: TGTGCCAGCAGCTCCCGAACAGACAGCTCCTACAATGAGCAGTTCTTC. Its protein is CASSSRTDSSYNEQFF.

The rearrangement links TRBV2 to TRBJ1-5; unclear D gene. CDR3 length: 14 amino acids. The germline V gene encodes CDR1 SNHLY and CDR2 FYNNEI. V was pared by 3 bases and J by 5 bases, with 11 bases between. The CDR3 nucleotides read TGTGCCAGCAGTGAGAACGGATCAGATCAGCCCCAGCATTTT. Protein sequence: CASSENGSDQPQHF.

The chain recombines TRBV10-2 with TRBJ2-7; 7 nucleotides align to TRBD1. Germline V CDR1 and CDR2: WSHSY, SAAADI. Trimming at V came to 4 bases and at J to 5 bases, leaving 8 bases not matched to a gene. CDR3 size: 14 residues. CDR3 DNA sequence: TGCGCCAGCAGTGCGGTAGGGGGCAGGAACGAGCAGTACTTC. Protein: CASSAVGGRNEQYF.

The chain employs TRBV7-2 and TRBJ2-3, with TRBD1 as a possible D gene (6 bases). The CDR3 sequence is 14 residues long. Germline V gene sequence: CDR1 SGHTA, CDR2 FQGNSA. V was shortened by 5 bases and J by 9 bases, with 18 bases between the two germline ends. CDR3 nucleotides: TGTGCCAGCAGCGCCCAGGCGGCAGGGGACACGCAGTATTTT. Translated, it gives CASSAQAAGDTQYF. The full variable domain, rest sourced from reference TRBV7-2 and TRBJ2-3, is GAGVSQSPSNKVTEKGKDVELRCDPISGHTALYWYRQSLGQGLEFLIYFQGNSAPDKSGLPSDRFSAERTGGSVSTLTIQRTQQEDSAVYLCASSAQAAGDTQYFGPGTRLTVL.

The table lists this clonotype with a few counts. The chain recombines TRBV29-1 with TRBJ1-2, with a possible D match to TRBD1 (6 bases). The germline gives CDR1 SQVTM, CDR2 ANQGSEA. The CDR3 is 14 amino acids. Trimming pared 5 bases from V and 2 bases from J, leaving 15 bases between. The CDR3 nucleotides are TGCAGCGTTCGGGACAATCGAGTCAACTATGGCTACACCTTC. Translation gives CSVRDNRVNYGYTF.

For this clonotype: A read error may account for a junction end that differs from germline. This rearrangement joins TRBV20-1 to TRBJ1-4; D ambiguous. The length of the CDR3 is 13 residues. Germline V CDR1 and CDR2: DFQATT, SNEGSKA (reference sequence). In DNA form, the CDR3 reads TGCAGTGCTAGTCGGGCCAACAATGAAACACTGTTTTTT. Encoded protein: CSASRANNETLFF.